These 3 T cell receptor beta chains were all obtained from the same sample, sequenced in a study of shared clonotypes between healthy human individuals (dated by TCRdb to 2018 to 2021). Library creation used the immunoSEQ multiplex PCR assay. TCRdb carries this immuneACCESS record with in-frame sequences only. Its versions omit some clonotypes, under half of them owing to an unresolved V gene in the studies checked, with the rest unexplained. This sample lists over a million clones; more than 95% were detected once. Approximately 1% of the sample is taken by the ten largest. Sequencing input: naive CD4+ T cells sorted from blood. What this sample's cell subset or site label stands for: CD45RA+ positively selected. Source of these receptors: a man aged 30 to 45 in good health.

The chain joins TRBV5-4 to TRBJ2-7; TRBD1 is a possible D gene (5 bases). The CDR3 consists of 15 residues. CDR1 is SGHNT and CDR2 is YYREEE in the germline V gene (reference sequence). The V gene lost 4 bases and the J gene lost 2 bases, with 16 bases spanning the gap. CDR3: CASSIGRALAYEQYF. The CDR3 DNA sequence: TGTGCCAGCAGCATTGGCAGGGCCTTGGCCTACGAGCAGTACTTC.

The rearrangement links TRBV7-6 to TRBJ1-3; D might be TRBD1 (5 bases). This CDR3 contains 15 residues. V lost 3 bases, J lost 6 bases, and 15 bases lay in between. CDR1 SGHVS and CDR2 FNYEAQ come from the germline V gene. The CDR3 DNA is TGTGCCAGCAGCTTCGGCCCGGGGGTAGAAAACACCATATATTTT. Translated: CASSFGPGVENTIYF.

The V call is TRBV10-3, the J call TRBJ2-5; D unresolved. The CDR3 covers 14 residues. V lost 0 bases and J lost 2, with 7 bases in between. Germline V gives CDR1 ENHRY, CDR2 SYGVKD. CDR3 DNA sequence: TGTGCCATCAGTGAGTCAACAGCACAAGAGACCCAGTACTTC. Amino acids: CAISESTAQETQYF.